The entry below gives a single T cell receptor beta chain sequence along with its context. Its antigen is as yet unknown. TCRdb passed the RT-PCR reads through MiXCR, listing each CDR3 protein once. This table holds 500,000 to 550,000 distinct CDR3 sequences, roughly 7.6% found once. This sample stems from a study of response to subunit inactivated influenza vaccine. General study results and limits: Few new T cells, the authors suggested, are recruited by each seasonal influenza vaccination.

The CDR3 runs 19 residues. V shed 6 bases, J shed 3 bases, and the junction held 20 bases outside the gene matches. Germline V CDR1 and CDR2: DFQATT, SNEGSKA (reference sequence). The sample was PBMCs from blood, taken approximately 25 months after vaccination. The TCR comes from a man aged 50 to 69 who received an inactivated influenza vaccine. The chain has TRBV20-1 and TRBJ2-1; 10 nucleotides line up with TRBD2. CDR3 sequence reads: CSATPGLAFIRRGYNEQFF. DNA of the CDR3: TGCAGTGCAACGCCGGGACTAGCGTTTATTCGAAGGGGCTACAATGAGCAGTTCTTC.